Below, 8 T cell receptor beta chains from the same sample are listed, as sequenced in a study of cytomegalovirus exposure and HLA in healthy donors. Here immunoSEQ multiplex PCR was the method, and the copy in TCRdb shows in-frame clones only, minus some. This sample has around 250,000 clones, with almost 90% found just once. What was sequenced was PBMCs. The receptors stem from a woman younger than 30 in good health and CMV-seronegative.

About this clone: Other nucleotide sequences in the sample specify the same CDR3. J is TRBJ1-1 and V is TRBV4-1; 9 bases fit TRBD1. Germline assignment: CDR1 MGHRA and CDR2 YSYEKL. This CDR3 spans 16 amino acids. V trimming: 2 bases; J trimming: 1 base; junction bases outside the gene matches: 5. The CDR3 region is CASSQSPGQGNTEAFF. CDR3 in DNA: TGCGCCAGCAGCCAAAGTCCGGGACAGGGGAACACTGAAGCTTTCTTT.

The rearrangement joins TRBV10-3 to TRBJ1-1; 9 nucleotides match TRBD1. The CDR3 length is 14 residues. Per the germline V gene, CDR1 is ENHRY and CDR2 is SYGVKD. The V and J ends lost 8 bases and 5 bases, in that order; junction bases with no gene match: 9. The CDR3 nucleotides read TGTGCCATCGCCATGGACAGGGGAGGAACTGAAGCTTTCTTT. This gives the protein CAIAMDRGGTEAFF.

This clone has just one count. The V gene is TRBV4-3, the J gene TRBJ2-7; D is perhaps TRBD1 (6 bases). Trimming pared 0 bases from V and 0 bases from J, leaving 12 bases between. Germline CDR1 is LGHNA and CDR2 is YSLEER. The CDR3 contains 16 residues. The CDR3 coding sequence is TGCGCCAGCAGCCAAGATCTTTCGACAGGCTCCTACGAGCAGTACTTC. This codes for CASSQDLSTGSYEQYF.

CDR3 DNA sequence: TGCGCCAGCAGCCAAGATGGAGGAGAGAACACTGAAGCTTTCTTT. Translation: CASSQDGGENTEAFF. The chain carries TRBV4-3 and TRBJ1-1; D ambiguous. The length of the CDR3 is 15 residues. Trimming shortened V by 0 bases and J by 1 base, and 9 bases separated the two germline ends. In germline, CDR1 is LGHNA, CDR2 YSLEER.

This chain joins TRBV15 and TRBJ2-7; D may be TRBD1 (5 bases). V dropped 0 bases and J dropped 4 bases, with 10 bases sitting between them. The CDR3 length is 14 residues. In germline, CDR1 is LNHNV, CDR2 YYDKDF (reference sequence). The CDR3: CATSRDLGLYEQYV. The CDR3 DNA follows: TGTGCCACCAGCAGAGATCTGGGGCTTTACGAGCAGTACGTC.

The chain recombines TRBV27 with TRBJ1-2, with TRBD1 as a possible D gene (5 bases). Trimming removed 1 base from V and 0 bases from J, with 9 bases in between. Germline V CDR1 and CDR2: MNHEY, SMNVEV (reference sequence). This CDR3 comprises 15 residues. CDR3 in DNA: TGTGCCAGCAGTTTATTTCAGGGTACTAACTATGGCTACACCTTC. Translation: CASSLFQGTNYGYTF.

This clone was seen only once. This chain connects TRBV12-5 to TRBJ2-1; 11 bases are shared with TRBD1. The CDR3 length is 15 residues. Germline CDR1 reads LGHNT; CDR2 reads FRNRAP. V gave up 5 bases and J gave up 4 bases; unmatched junction bases: 4. Here the CDR3 reads CASGPGTGGYNEQFF. CDR3 in DNA: TGTGCTAGTGGTCCCGGGACAGGGGGTTACAATGAGCAGTTCTTC. Full variable domain (rest looked up from reference TRBV12-5 and TRBJ2-1): DARVTQTPRHKVTEMGQEVTMRCQPILGHNTVFWYRQTMMQGLELLAYFRNRAPLDDSGMPKDRFSAEMPDATLATLKIQPSEPRDSAVYFCASGPGTGGYNEQFFGPGTRLTVL.

This clone occurred once. The rearrangement uses TRBV4-1 and TRBJ1-5; D remains ambiguous. CDR3 length equals 16 residues. V lost 1 base, J lost 3 bases, and 13 bases lay in between. The germline CDR1 and CDR2 sequences are MGHRA and YSYEKL. DNA for the CDR3: TGCGCCAGCAGCCAAGCCGGTCCCGGGATCAATCAGCCCCAGCATTTT. Its translation is CASSQAGPGINQPQHF.